This T cell receptor beta chain emerged from a study of T cell responses to AZD1222 COVID-19 vaccine. General study results and limits: Sampled repertoires all dated from after the peak T cell response.

Germline values: CDR1 SGHTA, CDR2 FQGNSA. V lost 0 bases and J lost 4, with 9 bases in between. The CDR3 loop spans 14 amino acids. The assay was immunoSEQ multiplex PCR, and TCRdb's table has in-frame clones only and misses some. The table records over 150,000 clones, about 93% of them present only once. Concerning this clone: Its antigen remains unknown.

The chain links TRBV7-2 to TRBJ1-2; D gene ambiguous. The sequence came from an adult who received the MenACWY meningococcal vaccine as a control. The sample in question was peripheral blood, obtained 28 days after the second dose of the MenACWY control vaccine. CDR3 sequence reads: CASSLADGRYGYTF. In DNA, the CDR3 is TGTGCCAGCAGCTTAGCGGACGGTCGCTATGGCTACACCTTC.